Listed here are 24 T cell receptor beta chains from one sample, sequenced in a study of PD-1 blockade in classical Hodgkin lymphoma. Time point in this sample: cycle 4 day 1 (C4D1), after less than 7 weeks of nivolumab. Relapses following autologous stem cell transplantation were seen in all patients, with brentuximab vedotin exposure varying. This table comes from immunoSEQ multiplex PCR, and its TCRdb copy is limited to in-frame clones, with some not included. Of 20,000 to 25,000 clones in the sample, 80% are singletons; the top ten hold 6% to 8%. Sequencing was performed on peripheral blood mononuclear cells (PBMCs), taken before the fourth cycle of nivolumab. These receptors originate from a human donor with classical Hodgkin lymphoma.

The chain joins TRBV11-3 to TRBJ1-1; 7 nucleotides match TRBD1. This CDR3 has 15 amino acids. V trimming: 3 bases; J trimming: 0 bases; junction bases outside the gene matches: 4. Germline V gene lookup returns CDR1 SGHNT and CDR2 YENEEA. The CDR3 DNA is TGTGCCAGCAGCTTTGGGGACAGCATGAACACTGAAGCTTTCTTT. It encodes CASSFGDSMNTEAFF.

This chain uses TRBV28 with TRBJ2-5; 8 nucleotides align to TRBD2. V was pared by 4 bases and J by 2 bases, with 9 bases of the junction left unmatched. The CDR3 is 16 amino acids. The germline gives CDR1 MDHEN, CDR2 SYDVKM. The CDR3, as DNA: TGTGCCAGCAGTTCGCGAACGGGGGGGACTCAAGAGACCCAGTACTTC. Its translation: CASSSRTGGTQETQYF.

This clone turned up a few times. The chain carries TRBV27 and TRBJ1-6, with a possible D match to TRBD1 (6 bases). V shed 5 bases and J shed 6 bases, with 14 bases lying between them. This CDR3 region has 15 residues. Germline CDR1 MNHEY, CDR2 SMNVEV (reference sequence). As DNA, the CDR3 is TGTGCCAGCAGTCCAGGGGACGGGATTAATTCACCCCTCCACTTT. It encodes CASSPGDGINSPLHF.

This clone has only one observation. The J gene is TRBJ2-7, the V gene TRBV7-3; no clear D. Trimming took 5 bases from V and 7 from J, leaving 21 bases between them. Germline V CDR1 and CDR2: SGHTA, FQGTGA. The CDR3 consists of 15 residues. The CDR3 DNA is TGTGCCAGCAGCCCCGATAATGGTCCTTTTGAAGAGCAGTACTTC. This codes for CASSPDNGPFEEQYF. Together with reference TRBV7-3 and TRBJ2-7, the CDR3 gives the full variable domain: GAGVSQTPSNKVTEKGKYVELRCDPISGHTALYWYRQSLGQGPEFLIYFQGTGAADDSGLPNDRFFAVRPEGSVSTLKIQRTERGDSAVYLCASSPDNGPFEEQYFGPGTRLTVT.

The chain is built from TRBV13 and TRBJ2-1; 8 bases map to TRBD2. The CDR3 has 14 residues. Looked up from germline, CDR1 is PRHDT and CDR2 is FYEKMQ (reference sequence). V lost 3 bases and J lost 10; bases outside the gene matches: 8. CDR3: CASSFPGTRNEQFF. CDR3 sequence (DNA): TGTGCCAGCAGCTTCCCCGGGACTAGAAACGAGCAGTTCTTC.

The gene calls are TRBV27 and TRBJ2-7; D unclear. In germline, CDR1 is MNHEY, CDR2 SMNVEV (reference sequence). The CDR3 runs 15 residues. V lost 3 bases and J 3 bases, leaving 15 bases between the germline ends. CDR3 region: CASSLQPLGFYEQYF. DNA of the CDR3: TGTGCCAGCAGTTTGCAGCCCCTGGGTTTCTACGAGCAGTACTTC.

This chain connects TRBV6-5 to TRBJ2-5; D perhaps matches TRBD1 (6 bases). V lost 8 bases and J lost 2, with 9 bases in between. Looked up from germline, CDR1 is MNHEY and CDR2 is SVGAGI. The CDR3 has 12 amino acids. In DNA, the CDR3 is TGTGCCAGCGTTGGGACACAAGAGACCCAGTACTTC. Protein product: CASVGTQETQYF.

This rearrangement joins TRBV30 to TRBJ1-2; maybe TRBD1 (5 bases). This CDR3 region has 14 residues. Germline V gives CDR1 GTSNPN, CDR2 SVGIG (reference sequence). With 8 bases removed from V and 0 bases from J, the gap between germline ends came to 16 bases. CDR3 bases: TGTGCCAGTACAAATGACAGACCTAACTATGGCTACACCTTC. Protein sequence: CASTNDRPNYGYTF. The full variable domain, with the rest looked up from reference TRBV30 and TRBJ1-2, is SQTIHQWPATLVQPVGSPLSLECTVEGTSNPNLYWYRQAAGRGLQLLFYSVGIGQISSEVPQNLSASRPQDRQFILSSKKLLLSDSGFYLCASTNDRPNYGYTFGSGTRLTVV.

The chain couples TRBV6-5 to TRBJ2-5; the D is unclear. There are 15 residues in the CDR3. The germline V gene has CDR1 MNHEY and CDR2 SVGAGI. The V and J ends lost 6 bases and 4 bases respectively, with 18 bases between them. CDR3 amino acids: CASSPPSAGLETQYF. CDR3 nucleotides: TGTGCCAGCAGCCCCCCTTCGGCCGGGCTAGAGACCCAGTACTTC.

CDR3 in amino acids: CASSSGLAVWMGETQYF. In nucleotides, the CDR3 is TGTGCCAGCAGCTCGGGACTAGCGGTTTGGATGGGGGAGACCCAGTACTTC. The chain carries TRBV7-9 and TRBJ2-5, with TRBD2 matching 11 bases. V lost 4 bases and J lost 5; bases outside the gene matches: 12. This CDR3 comprises 17 residues. CDR1 is SEHNR and CDR2 is FQNEAQ in the germline V gene (reference sequence).

Regarding this clone: A read error may produce the germline difference seen at one junction end. This chain links TRBV27 with TRBJ2-5; D may be TRBD1 (6 bases). CDR3 size: 12 residues. Germline V gene sequence: CDR1 MNHEY, CDR2 SMNVEV (reference sequence). The CDR3, as DNA: TGTGCCAGCAGAACTATGGGACAACCCATCCACTTC. This encodes CASRTMGQPIHF.

The chain uses TRBV7-2 and TRBJ1-6, with D perhaps TRBD1 (6 bases). CDR1 and CDR2 from the germline V gene are SGHTA and FQGNSA. V lost 4 bases, J lost 9 bases, and 13 bases lay in between. This CDR3 has 14 amino acids. CDR3 coding DNA: TGTGCCAGCAGCTCCTCAGGGGTTATTTCACCCCTCCACTTT. It translates to CASSSSGVISPLHF.

The chain links TRBV2 to TRBJ2-3, with 13 bases lining up with TRBD2. The CDR3 sequence is 18 residues long. CDR1 and CDR2 from the germline V gene are SNHLY and FYNNEI. V dropped 6 bases and J dropped 1; count of bases not matched to a gene: 10. CDR3 residues: CASSHGLAGVGGTDTQYF. In nucleotides, the CDR3 is TGTGCCAGCAGCCACGGACTAGCGGGGGTCGGTGGCACAGATACGCAGTATTTT.

In this sample, this clone turned up a few times. The chain combines TRBV11-2 with TRBJ2-7, with D unresolved. The V gene lost 6 bases and the J gene lost 5 bases, with 14 bases spanning the gap. Germline CDR1 SGHAT, CDR2 FQNNGV. This CDR3 has 13 residues. Here the CDR3 reads CASRPSGRNEQYF. The CDR3 nucleotides are TGTGCCAGCAGACCATCCGGAAGGAACGAGCAGTACTTC.

The V call is TRBV2, the J call TRBJ2-6; 8 bases agree with TRBD1. Trimming removed 6 bases from V and 0 bases from J; junction bases left unmatched: 10. The germline gives CDR1 SNHLY, CDR2 FYNNEI. The CDR3 sequence is 18 residues long. The CDR3 DNA sequence: TGTGCCAGCAGGCTGAGGACAGGGCCCTTCTCTGGGGCCAACGTCCTGACTTTC. Its translation: CASRLRTGPFSGANVLTF.

The chain couples TRBV5-1 to TRBJ2-3; 11 positions agree with TRBD2. The CDR3 contains 16 residues. Germline V gives CDR1 SGHRS, CDR2 YFSETQ. The junction had 14 bases not matched to a gene; V was cut back by 8 bases and J by 6 bases. CDR3 amino acids: CASTWTSGYIVDTQYF. DNA of the CDR3: TGCGCCAGTACCTGGACTAGCGGGTACATTGTGGATACGCAGTATTTT.

The rearrangement links TRBV6-6 to TRBJ2-5; D is possibly TRBD1 or TRBD2 (6 bases each). The V gene's germline CDR1 is MNHNY and CDR2 SVGAGI (reference sequence). V dropped 8 bases and J dropped 4 bases, with 17 bases sitting between them. CDR3 length equals 14 residues. The CDR3 here is CASEEGGGRETQYF. The CDR3 nucleotides read TGTGCCAGCGAGGAGGGGGGAGGAAGAGAGACCCAGTACTTC.

The chain employs TRBV28 and TRBJ1-4, with D hard to call. The CDR3 sequence is 14 residues long. Germline V CDR1 and CDR2: MDHEN, SYDVKM. The V and J ends lost 2 bases and 11 bases respectively, with 15 bases between them. The CDR3, as DNA: TGTGCCAGCAGTTTAATGGGAGAGAATCTTAAACTGTTTTTT. The encoded protein is CASSLMGENLKLFF. The full variable domain, completed using reference TRBV28 and TRBJ1-4, is DVKVTQSSRYLVKRTGEKVFLECVQDMDHENMFWYRQDPGLGLRLIYFSYDVKMKEKGDIPEGYSVSREKKERFSLILESASTNQTSMYLCASSLMGENLKLFFGSGTQLSVL.

The chain couples TRBV10-3 to TRBJ2-1; the D call may be TRBD1 or TRBD2 (5 bases each). Germline loops: CDR1 ENHRY, CDR2 SYGVKD. The CDR3 has 14 residues. Trimming removed 0 bases from V and 6 bases from J, with 9 bases in between. The CDR3 DNA follows: TGTGCCATCAGTGAGTCGAACGGGGCCAATGAGCAGTTCTTC. Protein: CAISESNGANEQFF.

The CDR3 here is CASSPTSGGTSSYEQYF. CDR3 bases: TGTGCCAGCTCACCAACTAGCGGGGGCACTAGCTCCTACGAGCAGTACTTC. The rearrangement joins TRBV18 to TRBJ2-7; 11 bases line up with TRBD2. V lost 2 bases and J lost 0; bases outside the gene matches: 6. The CDR3 is 17 residues long. Germline CDR1 KGHSH, CDR2 LQKENI.

This chain links TRBV28 with TRBJ1-2; TRBD1 matches 7 bases. The CDR3 is 14 residues long. V dropped 6 bases and J dropped 3; count of bases not matched to a gene: 7. CDR1 and CDR2 from the germline V gene are MDHEN and SYDVKM. The CDR3 nucleotides read TGTGCCAGCAGGCCCCAGGGGGGGGACTATGGCTACACCTTC. Its protein product is CASRPQGGDYGYTF.

V and J are TRBV29-1 and TRBJ2-5, with D perhaps matching TRBD1 (6 bases). V was shortened by 5 bases and J by 1 base, with 11 bases between the two germline ends. Germline V gene data show CDR1 as SQVTM and CDR2 as ANQGSEA. The CDR3 is 13 residues long. The CDR3 protein is CSVTGTTQETQYF. CDR3 sequence (DNA): TGCAGCGTTACCGGGACAACCCAAGAGACCCAGTACTTC.

The chain has TRBV7-3 and TRBJ2-7, with 9 nucleotides matching TRBD1. The CDR3 has 16 amino acids. The germline CDR1 and CDR2 sequences are SGHTA and FQGTGA. V trimming: 4 bases; J trimming: 2 bases; junction bases outside the gene matches: 9. CDR3 in DNA: TGTGCCAGCAGCTCCAGTCCCGGGACAGGGCCCTACGAGCAGTACTTC. Its protein product is CASSSSPGTGPYEQYF.

The V gene is TRBV27, the J gene TRBJ1-5, with TRBD1 matching 9 bases. Per the germline V gene, CDR1 is MNHEY and CDR2 is SMNVEV (reference sequence). The CDR3 spans 18 residues. The trim removed 3 bases at V and 4 bases at J, leaving 13 bases unmatched. Written as DNA, the CDR3 is TGTGCCAGCAGTTTGGGGGACCGGGACAGGGAAAGAAATCAGCCCCAGCATTTT. Amino acid sequence: CASSLGDRDRERNQPQHF.